What follows are 14 T cell receptor beta chains derived from one specimen sequenced in a study of identical twins. MiXCR, run by TCRdb on the 5' RACE reads, gives a single entry per CDR3 protein. The sample holds around 670,000 distinct CDR3 sequences; roughly 6% are singletons and the top ten take roughly 1.6%. The sequenced sample consisted of naive T cells sorted from blood. All receptors come from a man in his late teens or twenties in good health.

This clonotype was observed at least ten times. This chain links TRBV6-1 with TRBJ1-1, with 8 nucleotides matching TRBD1. Per germline, CDR1 MNHNS and CDR2 SASEGT. The ends lost 7 bases at V and 6 bases at J; junction bases unmatched: 7. The CDR3 sequence is 13 residues long. The CDR3 loop is CASTRTGIPEAFF. The CDR3 DNA is TGTGCCAGCACCAGGACAGGGATCCCTGAAGCTTTCTTT.

The chain links TRBV12-3 or TRBV12-4 to TRBJ2-3; D is ambiguous. V was cut by 2 bases and J by 2 bases, with 8 bases left in between. This CDR3 spans 14 amino acids. CDR3 nucleotides: TGTGCCAGCAGTTTAAGGCAGTTCACAGATACGCAGTATTTT. Translation gives CASSLRQFTDTQYF.

The chain combines TRBV5-1 with TRBJ2-7; 10 nucleotides line up with TRBD1. The CDR3 consists of 13 residues. Germline V CDR1 and CDR2: SGHRS, YFSETQ. J was trimmed by 1 base and V by 6 bases; bases with no gene match: 1. CDR3 nucleotides: TGCGCCAGCAAGGACAGGGGGTCCTACGAGCAGTACGTC. It yields the protein CASKDRGSYEQYV.

Points on this clonotype: This may stem from a read error, because a much larger clone lies one nucleotide away. The CDR3 end shows no conserved phenylalanine or tryptophan, and so a read error is likely. V gene TRBV12-3 or TRBV12-4 combines with J gene TRBJ1-3; unclear D gene. The CDR3 sequence is 13 residues long. V lost 3 bases and J lost 2, with 5 bases in between. CDR3 loop: CASSFAAGNTIYY. Written as DNA, the CDR3 is TGTGCCAGCAGTTTCGCGGCTGGAAACACCATATATTAT.

This clonotype was counted many times. The chain employs TRBV5-1 and TRBJ2-2, with a possible D match to TRBD2 (5 bases). Trimming pared 0 bases from V and 5 bases from J, leaving 14 bases between. Germline CDR1 reads SGHRS; CDR2 reads YFSETQ. This CDR3 has 16 amino acids. The CDR3 coding sequence is TGCGCCAGCAGCTTGGCGGTGGGAGCCTCTACCGGGGAGCTGTTTTTT. Translating gives CASSLAVGASTGELFF.

In regard to this clonotype: This may come from a read error, since a much larger clone is one base off. Here the CDR3 omits its conserved ending phenylalanine or tryptophan, so a read error is the likely source. This rearrangement joins TRBV9 to TRBJ2-3, with a weak D call TRBD2 (6 bases). Trimming removed 0 bases from V and 4 bases from J, with 15 bases in between. Germline loops: CDR1 SGDLS, CDR2 YYNGEE. The CDR3 is 16 amino acids. The CDR3 reads CASSVGGRRDADTQYL. The CDR3 region has the DNA TGTGCCAGCAGCGTAGGGGGGAGGCGGGATGCAGATACGCAGTATTTA.

This clonotype was detected ten times or more. The chain employs TRBV6-2 or TRBV6-3 and TRBJ2-7; a weak D match, TRBD2 (6 bases). With 8 bases removed from V and 3 bases from J, the gap between germline ends came to 17 bases. The CDR3 is made up of 14 amino acids. Germline values: CDR1 MNHEY, CDR2 SVGEGT. CDR3 nucleotide sequence: TGTGCCAGCCGCGGGGCGGGGAAGAACTACGAGCAGTACGTC. Encoded protein: CASRGAGKNYEQYV.

This clonotype showed up just a few times. The genes are TRBV18 and TRBJ2-6; D ambiguous. Germline CDR1 and CDR2: KGHSH and LQKENI. Trimming cost V 3 bases and J 1 base, with 7 bases left between them. The CDR3 totals 15 residues. The CDR3 region has the DNA TGTGCCAGCTCACCCGTGGCATCTGGGGCCAACGTCCTGACTTTC. This gives the protein CASSPVASGANVLTF.

The sample holds many counts of this clonotype. The genes are TRBV6-2 or TRBV6-3 and TRBJ1-1; D perhaps matches TRBD1 (5 bases). Germline CDR1 and CDR2: MNHEY and SVGEGT. CDR3 length: 13 amino acids. Trimming stripped 2 bases from V and 3 bases from J, with 7 bases between. CDR3 in amino acids: CASSYRQYTEAFF. The CDR3, as DNA: TGTGCCAGCAGTTACCGACAGTACACTGAAGCTTTCTTT.

A word on this clonotype: This could be a read error, since a much larger clone is one nucleotide away. This CDR3 is missing its conserved last phenylalanine or tryptophan, likely due to a read error. The rearrangement links TRBV7-8 to TRBJ2-7, with TRBD1 matching over 7 bases. The CDR3 runs to 14 residues. Germline CDR1 SGHVS, CDR2 FQNEAQ. V trimming: 0 bases; J trimming: 4 bases; junction bases outside the gene matches: 3. This chain's CDR3 is CASSLADRMYEQYD. DNA of the CDR3: TGTGCCAGCAGCTTAGCGGACAGGATGTACGAGCAGTACGAC.

This clonotype was counted at least ten times. The genes are TRBV6-5 and TRBJ2-2; maybe TRBD1 (7 bases). The CDR3 runs 16 residues. Germline loops: CDR1 MNHEY, CDR2 SVGAGI. Trimming removed 1 base at V and 5 bases at J, with 14 bases between. CDR3 loop: CASSYFRPGGTGELFF. The DNA of the CDR3 is TGTGCCAGCAGTTACTTTAGGCCAGGGGGGACCGGGGAGCTGTTTTTT.

This clonotype was seen only a few times. V usage is TRBV5-1 and J usage is TRBJ2-4; D ambiguous. Trimming left V 4 bases short and J 7 bases short, with 9 bases between. The germline V gene encodes CDR1 SGHRS and CDR2 YFSETQ. The CDR3 is made up of 12 amino acids. The CDR3 spells CASSPDVNIQYF. The CDR3 bases are TGCGCCAGCAGCCCGGACGTTAACATTCAGTACTTC.

This clonotype was seen repeatedly, ten times or more. This chain joins TRBV29-1 and TRBJ2-1; 7 positions agree with TRBD2. CDR3 length: 17 amino acids. Germline CDR1 is SQVTM and CDR2 is ANQGSEA. After removal of 2 bases from V and 0 bases from J, the junction contained 10 bases not matched to a gene. As DNA, the CDR3 is TGCAGCGTTGAACCCTCTCAACTAGCGACCTCCTACAATGAGCAGTTCTTC. Translated: CSVEPSQLATSYNEQFF.

This clonotype was observed a handful of times. The rearrangement joins TRBV20-1 to TRBJ2-3; D remains ambiguous. V was trimmed by 6 bases and J by 0 bases, leaving 16 bases between them. This CDR3 region has 15 residues. The V gene's germline CDR1 is DFQATT and CDR2 SNEGSKA (reference sequence). The CDR3 nucleotides are TGCAGTGCCCCACAACCTGCCGGGAGCACAGATACGCAGTATTTT. Protein sequence: CSAPQPAGSTDTQYF.